This T cell receptor beta chain was recorded in a study of T cells in localized non-small cell lung cancer. For this clone: Antigen unknown.

This CDR3 region has 13 residues. Germline CDR1 SGHRS, CDR2 YFSETQ. Trimming pared 4 bases from V and 1 base from J, leaving 8 bases between. Profiled with immunoSEQ multiplex PCR; TCRdb holds only in-frame clones, not every one. Seen here are approximately 52,000 clones, 70% to 80% observed once, and the top ten hold 17%. General study findings and limits: Greater T cell density in blood accompanied longer overall survival. Adjacent lung had a median roughly 58 of the 100 largest tumor clones.

J is TRBJ1-1 and V is TRBV5-1; a weak D match, TRBD1 (5 bases). The specimen comprised peripheral blood, sampled before any cancer treatment. The receptor was isolated from a man aged 40 to 75 with stage I squamous cell lung carcinoma. The CDR3 spells CASSRTGNTEAFF. The DNA for the CDR3 is TGCGCCAGCAGCCGTACAGGGAACACTGAAGCTTTCTTT.